These T cell receptor beta chains were read from a single sample in a study of T-cell memory formation after mild COVID-19. From the 5' RACE reads, TCRdb called clonotypes with MiXCR, one entry per CDR3 protein. The sample has about 470,000 distinct CDR3 sequences; around 27% are singletons. Sequencing input: PBMCs or a T cell subset sorted from them (not recorded which). The receptor set was obtained from an adult woman who had mild COVID-19 (a few samples of this study predate the infection). Cell type and time point are not known. Both conserved end residues are part of each CDR3. D genes are given only for firm matches. Clone size appears in some rows only: once, few, many, or a class for an expanded clone.

TRBJ2-1	NA	TRBD1	TRBV23-1	TGCGCCAGCAGTCCCTACGGACAGGTCAATGAGCAGTTCTTC	CASSPYGQVNEQFF
TRBJ1-1	NA	NA	TRBV29-1	TGCAGCGTTGGTGGCACTGAAGCTTTCTTT	CSVGGTEAFF
TRBJ1-4	few	NA	TRBV5-1	TGCGCCAGCAGCTTGGTTGGGGCGGCTGAAAAACTGTTTTTT	CASSLVGAAEKLFF
TRBJ2-7	few	NA	TRBV5-1	TGCGCCAGCAGCTGGGCCACGCAGGGGCGAAGCTCCTACGAGCAGTACTTC	CASSWATQGRSSYEQYF
TRBJ2-4	NA	NA	TRBV20-1	TGCAGACTGTCGGTGAGGAACATTCAGTACTTC	CRLSVRNIQYF
TRBJ2-2	few	NA	TRBV5-5	TGTGCCAGCAGCGGCGGGACGTACACCGGGGAGCTGTTTTTT	CASSGGTYTGELFF
TRBJ2-5	NA	TRBD1	TRBV7-2	TGTGCCAGCAGCTTAGGAGCGTTCGGACAGGGGGGAGAGACCCAGTACTTC	CASSLGAFGQGGETQYF
TRBJ2-3	few	NA	TRBV6-6	TGTGCCAGCAGACTATCTACTCAGCGGGCAGATACGCAGTATTTT	CASRLSTQRADTQYF
TRBJ2-3	NA	TRBD1	TRBV20-1	TGCAGTGCCCTTGGACAGGGTAAAATAGATACGCAGTATTTT	CSALGQGKIDTQYF
TRBJ1-1	NA	TRBD1	TRBV29-1	TGCAGCGTCCAGGGGGGGAGCTGGTACACTGAAGCTTTCTTT	CSVQGGSWYTEAFF
TRBJ2-3	few	NA	TRBV21-1	TGTGCCAGCAGCGGCGGGACCTCAGGGCCAGATACGCAGTATTTT	CASSGGTSGPDTQYF
TRBJ1-2	NA	TRBD1	TRBV9	TGTGCCAGCAGCACCGGGACAGGGATTGGCTATGGCTACACCTTC	CASSTGTGIGYGYTF
TRBJ2-7	NA	NA	TRBV20-1	TGCAGTGCTAGAGAGGGGCACGGCGCCTACGAGCAGTACTTC	CSAREGHGAYEQYF
TRBJ1-5	few	NA	TRBV12-3/TRBV12-4	TGTGCCAGCAGCCCACCGTCGGGGGGGAGGAATCAGCCCCAGCATTTT	CASSPPSGGRNQPQHF
TRBJ2-5	NA	NA	TRBV24-1	TGTGCCACCAGTGATGGTACACTCCAAGAGACCCAGTACTTC	CATSDGTLQETQYF
TRBJ2-7	NA	NA	TRBV4-3	TGCGCCAGCAGCCAAGACCCCTCCACCGAGCAGTACTTC	CASSQDPSTEQYF
TRBJ1-5	NA	TRBD1	TRBV12-3/TRBV12-4	TGTGCCAGCAGTTTGAAAGGTGGCAGGGGGCGCAATCAGCCCCAGCATTTT	CASSLKGGRGRNQPQHF
TRBJ2-7	few	TRBD1	TRBV7-2	TGTGCCACTTCCCGGGACAGAGACTACGAGCAGTACTTC	CATSRDRDYEQYF
TRBJ1-2	NA	NA	TRBV5-1	TGCGCCAGCAGCCCCGACACAGGCCTCTATGGCTACACCTTC	CASSPDTGLYGYTF
TRBJ1-6	NA	NA	TRBV7-2	TGTGCCAGCAGCGGTGGGACTTCTAATTCACCCCTCCACTTT	CASSGGTSNSPLHF
TRBJ2-1	few	TRBD2	TRBV24-1	TGTGCCACCAGTGATTTGGGGGTAGCGGGGGTCTACAATGAGCAGTTCTTC	CATSDLGVAGVYNEQFF
TRBJ2-5	NA	NA	TRBV18	TGTGCCAGCTCACCGGGAGACAACCAAGAGACCCAGTACTTC	CASSPGDNQETQYF
TRBJ1-2	NA	NA	TRBV9	TGTGCCAGCAGCGTATCAGGGGCGAATGGCTACACCTTC	CASSVSGANGYTF
TRBJ1-4	NA	NA	TRBV6-2/TRBV6-3	TGTGCCAGCAGTTACGACGTTCAGGGCGTAAATGAAAAACTGTTTTTT	CASSYDVQGVNEKLFF
TRBJ1-3	many	TRBD1	TRBV27	TGTGCCAGCAGTCGGGACAGGAGCTCTGGAAACACCATATATTTT	CASSRDRSSGNTIYF
TRBJ2-2	few	TRBD1	TRBV12-3/TRBV12-4	TGTGCCAGCAGGGACCGGGACAGGGGGCTGGCCGGGGAGCTGTTTTTT	CASRDRDRGLAGELFF
TRBJ1-4	NA	NA	TRBV30	TGTGCCTGGAGTCCAGGGGCTAGGAATGAAAAACTGTTTTTT	CAWSPGARNEKLFF
TRBJ2-1	NA	TRBD2	TRBV12-3/TRBV12-4	TGTGCCAGCAGTCGGGGGGGGATAAAGCAGTTCTTC	CASSRGGIKQFF
TRBJ2-7	NA	NA	TRBV2	TGTGCCAGCAGTGAAAGGTCTTCCTACGAGCAGTACTTC	CASSERSSYEQYF
TRBJ2-7	NA	NA	TRBV7-2	TGTGCCAGCAGCTTACGTTCGGACTCCAGTTTCAACGAGCAGTACTTC	CASSLRSDSSFNEQYF
TRBJ1-2	NA	TRBD1	TRBV5-1	TGCGCCAGCAGCATAGACAGGGGGCAAAGTGGCTACACCTTC	CASSIDRGQSGYTF
TRBJ1-6	few	TRBD1	TRBV5-1	TGCGCCAGCAGCCCCCGGGACAGGGGTAATTCACCCCTCCACTTT	CASSPRDRGNSPLHF
TRBJ2-2	few	NA	TRBV5-1	TGCGCCAGCAGCTCGGGACTGTCGAACACCGGGGAGCTGTTTTTT	CASSSGLSNTGELFF
TRBJ1-1	few	TRBD1	TRBV10-3	TGTGCCACGCAAACCTCCGCGGAGGGGGCTCCTGAAGCTTTCTTT	CATQTSAEGAPEAFF
TRBJ2-7	NA	TRBD2	TRBV4-2	TGTGCCAGCAGCTCTCGTGGGACTACATCCTACGAGCAGTACTTC	CASSSRGTTSYEQYF
TRBJ2-5	NA	NA	TRBV12-3/TRBV12-4	TGTGCCAGCAGTTTTTCGGTCGCAGGGACCCAGTACTTC	CASSFSVAGTQYF
TRBJ2-5	NA	TRBD2	TRBV5-5	TGTGCCAGCAGGTGGACTAGCGGGGGGGCACCCCTCCAAGAGACCCAGTACTTC	CASRWTSGGAPLQETQYF
TRBJ2-3	NA	TRBD2	TRBV5-1	TGCGCCAGCAGTTCCTTAGCGGGGGAGGCTGATACGCAGTATTTT	CASSSLAGEADTQYF
TRBJ2-3	NA	TRBD2	TRBV24-1	TGTGCCACCAGTGACCAACGACTAGCGGGAGTTACAGATACGCAGTATTTT	CATSDQRLAGVTDTQYF
TRBJ1-2	NA	NA	TRBV10-2	TGCGCCAGCAGCTCCGGCCTGGGGGGGGACTATGGCTACACCTTC	CASSSGLGGDYGYTF
TRBJ2-1	NA	NA	TRBV24-1	TGTGCCACCAGTGATTTAGATCGTACTCGGGATAACAATGAGCAGTTCTTC	CATSDLDRTRDNNEQFF
TRBJ2-5	few	TRBD2	TRBV4-2	TGTGCCAGCAGCCAAGATGGGATAGCGGGGGGGACCCAGTACTTC	CASSQDGIAGGTQYF
TRBJ1-6	few	TRBD1	TRBV5-1	TGCGCCAGCAGCGGGGACAGGGAAAACTCACCCCTCCACTTT	CASSGDRENSPLHF
TRBJ2-3	NA	NA	TRBV24-1	TGTGCCACCATGACGGCTACTAGCACAGATACGCAGTATTTT	CATMTATSTDTQYF
TRBJ2-7	NA	TRBD2	TRBV27	TGTGCCAGCAGTTTCCGTAGCGGGAGGTTCAACGAGCAGTACTTC	CASSFRSGRFNEQYF
TRBJ2-6	NA	NA	TRBV5-5	TGTGCCAGCAGCTTGGGAACCAGGGCCGGGGCCAACGTCCTGACTTTC	CASSLGTRAGANVLTF
TRBJ2-2	NA	TRBD1	TRBV9	TGTGCCAGCAGCGTCCCCGGGACAGGAAACACCGGGGAGCTGTTTTTT	CASSVPGTGNTGELFF
TRBJ1-1	few	NA	TRBV12-3/TRBV12-4	TGTGCCAGCAGTTCCCTACAAACCGAAGCTTTCTTT	CASSSLQTEAFF
TRBJ2-5	NA	TRBD1	TRBV20-1	TGCAGTGCTAGAGATCCCCGTGGACAGGGCCTGGCCCAGTACTTC	CSARDPRGQGLAQYF
TRBJ2-1	NA	NA	TRBV20-1	TGCAGTGCTAGAGATAGTTTGTGGTCCCAGGGGTTCTTC	CSARDSLWSQGFF
TRBJ2-1	few	TRBD2	TRBV7-3	TGTGCCAGCAGCCGCGGAACTAGCGGGAACTTTGAGCAGTTCTTC	CASSRGTSGNFEQFF
TRBJ2-7	NA	NA	TRBV18	TGTGCCAGCTCACCACCGGAGGGGGATAACGAGCAGTACTTC	CASSPPEGDNEQYF
TRBJ2-1	few	NA	TRBV27	TGTGCCAGCATTGGGTCCTACAATGAGCAGTTCTTC	CASIGSYNEQFF